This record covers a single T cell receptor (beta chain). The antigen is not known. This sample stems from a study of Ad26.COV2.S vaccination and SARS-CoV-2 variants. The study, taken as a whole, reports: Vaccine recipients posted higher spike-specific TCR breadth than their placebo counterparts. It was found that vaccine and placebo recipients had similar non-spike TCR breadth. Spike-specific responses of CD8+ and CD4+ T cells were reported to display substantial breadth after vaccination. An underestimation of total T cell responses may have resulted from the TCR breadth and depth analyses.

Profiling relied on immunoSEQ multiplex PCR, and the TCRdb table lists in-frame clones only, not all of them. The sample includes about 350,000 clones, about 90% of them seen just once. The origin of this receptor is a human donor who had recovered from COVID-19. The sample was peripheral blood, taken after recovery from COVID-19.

This chain's CDR3 is CASSRTGRSRTDTQYF. The CDR3 DNA reads as TGTGCCAGCAGTCGTACAGGGAGGTCGAGGACGGATACGCAGTATTTT. J is TRBJ2-3 and V is TRBV6-2 or TRBV6-3, with D tentatively TRBD1 or TRBD2 (6 bases each). The V gene lost 5 bases and the J gene lost 6 bases, with 21 bases spanning the gap. From germline, CDR1 is MNHEY and CDR2 SVGEGT. The length of the CDR3 is 16 residues.